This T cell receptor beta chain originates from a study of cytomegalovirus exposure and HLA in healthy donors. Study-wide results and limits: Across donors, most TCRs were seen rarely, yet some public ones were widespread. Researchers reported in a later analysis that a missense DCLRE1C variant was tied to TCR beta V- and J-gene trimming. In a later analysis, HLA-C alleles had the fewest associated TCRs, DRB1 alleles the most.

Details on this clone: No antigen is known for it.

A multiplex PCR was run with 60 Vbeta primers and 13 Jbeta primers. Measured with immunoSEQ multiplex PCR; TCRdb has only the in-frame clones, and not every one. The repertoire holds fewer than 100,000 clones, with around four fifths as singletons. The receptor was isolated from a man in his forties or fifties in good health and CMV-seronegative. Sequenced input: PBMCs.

The chain's CDR3 is CASSRSPPGFQETQYF. The DNA for the CDR3 is TGTGCCAGCAGTCGATCCCCCCCGGGGTTCCAAGAGACCCAGTACTTC. This chain links TRBV28 with TRBJ2-5, with a possible D match to TRBD2 (5 bases). This CDR3 has 16 residues. V gave up 5 bases and J gave up 1 base, with 17 bases separating them. Germline CDR1 is MDHEN and CDR2 is SYDVKM.